The 32 T cell receptor beta chains presented below share a single source sample, sequenced in a study of regulatory T cells in long-lasting Graves disease. Time point defined: persistent/refractory GD, antithyroid drugs over 5 years with positive TRAb. TCR sequences were obtained from RNA taken from PBMCs. Library construction for TCR beta used iRepertoire HTBI primers and Arm-PCR of CDR3 regions. One entry per CDR3 protein results from TCRdb running MiXCR on the multiplex PCR reads. The sample includes roughly 450,000 distinct CDR3 sequences, roughly 20% of them seen just once. Sequencing was performed on peripheral blood mononuclear cells (PBMCs), taken when the disease was refractory, from a patient treated with antithyroid drugs. Receptors were obtained from a female donor with Graves disease.

Regarding this clonotype: Compared with germline, one end of the junction differs, possibly owing to a read error. This sequence joins TRBV7-9 and TRBJ2-7; D is perhaps TRBD2 (6 bases). The CDR3 consists of 15 residues. Germline CDR1 reads SEHNR; CDR2 reads FQNEAQ (reference sequence). CDR3 protein: CASSQEAGFNYEQHF. CDR3 coding DNA: TGTGCCAGCAGCCAAGAGGCGGGATTCAACTACGAGCAGCACTTC.

The rearrangement links TRBV11-2 to TRBJ2-7; 9 nucleotides align to TRBD1. The CDR3 extends over 15 amino acids. The germline V gene encodes CDR1 SGHAT and CDR2 FQNNGV. V trimming: 2 bases; J trimming: 7 bases; junction bases outside the gene matches: 9. For the CDR3, the DNA is TGTGCCAGCAGCTTAACGACAGGGGGGACGGAAGAGCAGTACTTC. Translating it yields CASSLTTGGTEEQYF.

This clonotype has more than one count but fewer than ten. The CDR3 spells CSAPIPGTGLTYEQYF. The DNA of the CDR3 is TGCAGTGCCCCAATCCCCGGGACAGGGTTGACCTACGAGCAGTACTTC. The chain uses TRBV20-1 and TRBJ2-7, with 9 nucleotides matching TRBD1. There are 16 residues in the CDR3. Per the germline V gene, CDR1 is DFQATT and CDR2 is SNEGSKA (reference sequence). With V trimmed by 6 bases and J by 2 bases, 14 bases remained unmatched.

This clonotype has a handful of counts. The rearrangement joins TRBV5-1 to TRBJ2-2; D may correspond to TRBD1 or TRBD2 (6 bases each). Germline CDR1 SGHRS, CDR2 YFSETQ. V lost 4 bases to trimming and J lost 7 bases, with 20 bases between them. The CDR3 totals 16 residues. The CDR3 protein is CASSPLEGGASGELFF. CDR3 sequence (DNA): TGCGCCAGCAGCCCCCTGGAGGGGGGCGCAAGCGGGGAGCTGTTTTTT.

This clonotype occurred many times. The chain combines TRBV7-3 with TRBJ2-5, with 12 nucleotides matching TRBD1. The CDR3 contains 15 residues. V was pared by 2 bases and J by 4 bases, with 2 bases of the junction left unmatched. Germline loops: CDR1 SGHTA, CDR2 FQGTGA. CDR3 sequence: CASSLGTGGLETQYF. CDR3 nucleotide sequence: TGTGCCAGCAGCTTAGGGACAGGGGGCTTAGAGACCCAGTACTTC.

This clonotype was found a few times. This chain links TRBV20-1 with TRBJ2-5; TRBD2 agrees at 10 bases. From germline, CDR1 is DFQATT and CDR2 SNEGSKA (reference sequence). The CDR3 loop spans 14 amino acids. J was trimmed by 4 bases and V by 6 bases; bases with no gene match: 8. The CDR3 protein is CSASPSGSRETQYF. The CDR3 DNA is TGCAGTGCCTCGCCTAGCGGGAGTCGAGAGACCCAGTACTTC.

This clonotype has just a few counts. A much more abundant neighbour one base away suggests this may be a read error. The conserved closing phenylalanine or tryptophan is absent in this CDR3, likely reflecting a read error. V and J are TRBV6-1 and TRBJ2-7; 8 nucleotides match TRBD2. Per the germline V gene, CDR1 is MNHNS and CDR2 is SASEGT. There are 16 residues in the CDR3. The junction had 11 bases not matched to a gene; V was cut back by 5 bases and J by 2 bases. The CDR3, as DNA: TGTGCCAGCAGTCCGACCCTCGGTAGCGGGGCCTACGAGCAGTACCTC. Encoded protein: CASSPTLGSGAYEQYL.

CDR3 DNA: TGTGCCAGCAGCCAAGATTTTGGCAAGTCCTACGAGCAGTACTTC. This codes for CASSQDFGKSYEQYF. The chain links TRBV14 to TRBJ2-7; D remains unclear. V was pared by 0 bases and J by 1 base, with 10 bases between. CDR1 SGHDN and CDR2 FVKESK come from the germline V gene. The CDR3 runs to 15 residues.

This clonotype was detected a few times. The chain uses TRBV5-1 and TRBJ2-7, with TRBD2 identical over 12 bases. Germline assignment: CDR1 SGHRS and CDR2 YFSETQ. The V gene end was trimmed by 6 bases and the J gene end by 5 bases; junction bases not matched to a gene: 6. The CDR3 runs 14 residues. The chain's CDR3 is CASTLAGGPHEQYF. The CDR3 DNA reads TGCGCCAGCACCCTAGCGGGAGGGCCCCACGAGCAGTACTTC.

The sample holds a few counts of this clonotype. V gene TRBV5-1 combines with J gene TRBJ2-2; 12 nucleotides agree with TRBD2. Losses at the gene ends were 4 bases for V and 3 bases for J; bases not matched to a gene: 10. Per germline, CDR1 SGHRS and CDR2 YFSETQ. The CDR3 contains 18 residues. CDR3 DNA sequence: TGCGCCAGCAGCCCCCCCCTAGCGGGAGGGCCGGACACCGGGGAGCTGTTTTTT. Its protein is CASSPPLAGGPDTGELFF.

This clonotype was observed a few times. Being one base from a much bigger clone, this may be a read error. The CDR3 sequence is CASSLSSWPGTYEQYF. Here the CDR3 DNA reads TGTGCCAGCAGCCTCAGTTCCTGGCCAGGAACCTACGAGCAGTACTTC. The chain links TRBV27 to TRBJ2-7; D call uncertain. This CDR3 contains 16 residues. Germline-derived CDR1 and CDR2 are MNHEY and SMNVEV (reference sequence). Trimming cost V 6 bases and J 2 bases, with 20 bases left between them.

This clonotype was seen only a few times. V gene TRBV4-2 combines with J gene TRBJ1-2, with D perhaps matching TRBD1 (6 bases). The CDR3 runs 16 residues. Germline CDR1 and CDR2: LGHNA and YNFKEQ. V gave up 0 bases and J gave up 3 bases, with 14 bases separating them. CDR3 sequence (DNA): TGTGCCAGCAGCCAAGAGGTGGGGGGCGGATACTATGGCTACACCTTC. Translated, it gives CASSQEVGGGYYGYTF.

With respect to this clonotype: A much larger clone lies a single base off, so this may be a read error. V usage is TRBV29-1 and J usage is TRBJ2-7, with D maybe TRBD2 (6 bases). The CDR3 has 12 amino acids. Per germline, CDR1 SQVTM and CDR2 ANQGSEA. V was pared by 4 bases and J by 5 bases, with 12 bases between. This chain's CDR3 is CSVGRGNNEQYF. CDR3 bases: TGCAGCGTTGGACGGGGGAACAACGAGCAGTACTTC.

Many counts were recorded for this clonotype. The chain links TRBV28 to TRBJ2-5; D gene uncertain. This CDR3 has 15 amino acids. Per germline, CDR1 MDHEN and CDR2 SYDVKM. Trimming shortened V by 8 bases and J by 2 bases, and 18 bases separated the two germline ends. In DNA, the CDR3 is TGTGCCAGCTTTGGTGGGCAGACCCTTCAAGAGACCCAGTACTTC. Encoded protein: CASFGGQTLQETQYF. The full variable domain, its missing parts supplied by reference TRBV28 and TRBJ2-5, is DVKVTQSSRYLVKRTGEKVFLECVQDMDHENMFWYRQDPGLGLRLIYFSYDVKMKEKGDIPEGYSVSREKKERFSLILESASTNQTSMYLCASFGGQTLQETQYFGPGTRLLVL.

This clonotype was found many times. The chain joins TRBV20-1 to TRBJ2-5, with D maybe TRBD2 (5 bases). The CDR3 has 11 amino acids. Germline V gives CDR1 DFQATT, CDR2 SNEGSKA (reference sequence). Trimming removed 7 bases from V and 9 bases from J, with 15 bases in between. CDR3 loop: CSGSSLGAQYF. The CDR3 nucleotides are TGCAGTGGAAGCTCGTTGGGAGCCCAGTACTTC.

The genes are TRBV12-3 or TRBV12-4 and TRBJ1-1, with TRBD1 matching over 8 bases. There are 13 residues in the CDR3. The ends lost 7 bases at V and 3 bases at J; junction bases unmatched: 4. CDR3 sequence reads: CASISTGDTEAFF. CDR3 DNA sequence: TGTGCCAGCATTTCGACAGGGGACACTGAAGCTTTCTTT.

The chain recombines TRBV19 with TRBJ2-2, with 8 positions matching TRBD2. After removal of 9 bases from V and 5 bases from J, the junction contained 14 bases not matched to a gene. The CDR3 contains 16 residues. Germline values: CDR1 LNHDA, CDR2 SQIVND (reference sequence). CDR3 residues: CASLTGTSIGTGELFF. CDR3 sequence (DNA): TGTGCCAGCCTGACCGGGACTAGTATAGGAACCGGGGAGCTGTTTTTT.

A few counts support this clonotype. The rearrangement joins TRBV20-1 to TRBJ2-7; 7 positions agree with TRBD2. CDR1 is DFQATT, CDR2 SNEGSKA, per germline (reference sequence). The V gene end was trimmed by 0 bases and the J gene end by 2 bases; junction bases not matched to a gene: 7. The CDR3 runs 15 residues. CDR3 in amino acids: CSARDPQRDAYEQYF. The CDR3 DNA reads TGCAGTGCTAGAGATCCCCAGCGGGACGCCTACGAGCAGTACTTC.

V gene TRBV2 combines with J gene TRBJ1-5, with TRBD1 as a possible D gene (5 bases). Trimming removed 7 bases at V and 3 bases at J, with 10 bases between. The CDR3 loop spans 13 amino acids. Looked up from germline, CDR1 is SNHLY and CDR2 is FYNNEI. The CDR3 reads CASNGGFNQPQHF. The CDR3 nucleotides read TGTGCCAGCAATGGGGGTTTCAATCAGCCCCAGCATTTT.

The chain is built from TRBV9 and TRBJ2-2; D gene unclear. V was clipped by 3 bases and J by 3 bases, with 9 bases between them. Germline V gives CDR1 SGDLS, CDR2 YYNGEE. The CDR3 runs to 14 residues. CDR3: CASSELGYTGELFF. Written as DNA, the CDR3 is TGTGCCAGCAGCGAACTGGGATACACCGGGGAGCTGTTTTTT.

Many counts were recorded for this clonotype. The chain is built from TRBV6-1 and TRBJ1-5, with 7 bases fitting TRBD1. The CDR3 runs 16 residues. CDR1 is MNHNS, CDR2 SASEGT, per germline. The trim removed 2 bases at V and 4 bases at J, leaving 8 bases unmatched. CDR3 loop: CASSEFRDRRNQPQHF. The CDR3 DNA is TGTGCCAGCAGTGAATTCCGGGACAGAAGGAATCAGCCCCAGCATTTT.

This clonotype was seen at least ten times. The chain joins TRBV6-5 to TRBJ1-2; a possible D gene is TRBD1 (5 bases). CDR1 MNHEY and CDR2 SVGAGI come from the germline V gene. Trimming took 0 bases from V and 1 from J, leaving 9 bases between them. CDR3 length: 15 residues. The CDR3 DNA reads as TGTGCCAGCAGTTACTCAGGGACCCGTAACTATGGCTACACCTTC. Encoded protein: CASSYSGTRNYGYTF.

Note on this clonotype: A read error may be the cause here, since a much bigger clone is one base away. The rearrangement joins TRBV6-1 to TRBJ1-2; 10 nucleotides align to TRBD1. The trim removed 4 bases at V and 9 bases at J, leaving 5 bases unmatched. CDR1 and CDR2 from the germline V gene are MNHNS and SASEGT. The CDR3 totals 13 residues. The CDR3 loop is CASSGGQGNSYTF. CDR3 in DNA: TGTGCCAGCAGTGGGGGACAGGGGAATAGCTACACCTTC.

This clonotype has at least ten counts. J is TRBJ2-1 and V is TRBV2; maybe TRBD2 (6 bases). This CDR3 region has 16 residues. Germline CDR1 SNHLY, CDR2 FYNNEI. Trimming cost V 3 bases and J 4 bases, with 16 bases left between them. In DNA, the CDR3 is TGTGCCAGCAGTGATGCCCGCGTCGGGGGATACAATGAGCAGTTCTTC. Translating it yields CASSDARVGGYNEQFF.

This clonotype has more than one count but fewer than ten. The chain links TRBV7-9 to TRBJ1-1; weak D call: TRBD1 (6 bases). The CDR3 sequence is 16 residues long. The V end was cut by 4 bases, the J end by 0 bases, with 15 bases between. CDR1 SEHNR and CDR2 FQNEAQ come from the germline V gene (reference sequence). CDR3 bases: TGTGCCAGCAGCTCCAGGGGTCAATCCATGAACACTGAAGCTTTCTTT. It encodes CASSSRGQSMNTEAFF.

This chain uses TRBV20-1 with TRBJ2-7; perhaps D is TRBD1 or TRBD2 (6 bases each). Per the germline V gene, CDR1 is DFQATT and CDR2 is SNEGSKA (reference sequence). Trimming left V 5 bases short and J 2 bases short, with 16 bases between. There are 14 residues in the CDR3. CDR3 in amino acids: CSALEGERPYEQYF. In DNA, the CDR3 is TGCAGTGCTTTGGAGGGGGAGCGACCCTACGAGCAGTACTTC.

In this sample, this clonotype turned up once. The genes are TRBV20-1 and TRBJ2-4, with D uncertain. This CDR3 region has 13 residues. V was shortened by 3 bases and J by 0 bases, with 6 bases between the two germline ends. The germline gives CDR1 DFQATT, CDR2 SNEGSKA (reference sequence). The CDR3 spells CSASRLAKNIQYF. DNA for the CDR3: TGCAGTGCTAGTAGATTAGCCAAAAACATTCAGTACTTC.

This clonotype has just a few counts. The genes are TRBV7-2 and TRBJ1-2; 8 bases are shared with TRBD1. J lost 4 bases, V lost 5 bases, and 6 bases had no gene match. Looked up from germline, CDR1 is SGHTA and CDR2 is FQGNSA. The CDR3 has 14 amino acids. The CDR3 here is CASSPGQVAYGYTF. CDR3 sequence (DNA): TGTGCCAGCAGCCCGGGACAGGTTGCCTATGGCTACACCTTC.

There are many counts of this clonotype. The V call is TRBV20-1, the J call TRBJ2-7; D is unclear. Trimming removed 6 bases from V and 2 bases from J, with 20 bases in between. Looked up from germline, CDR1 is DFQATT and CDR2 is SNEGSKA (reference sequence). The CDR3 runs 15 residues. This CDR3 reads CSAYTTLTKTYEQYF. CDR3 bases: TGCAGTGCCTATACGACACTTACAAAAACCTACGAGCAGTACTTC.

Of note for this clonotype: A much bigger clone sits one base away, suggesting this may be a read error. The conserved final phenylalanine or tryptophan is absent from the CDR3, which likely points to a read error. This rearrangement joins TRBV12-3 or TRBV12-4 to TRBJ1-1; tentatively, D is TRBD1 (6 bases). The CDR3 runs 12 residues. V shed 7 bases and J shed 8 bases, with 14 bases lying between them. This CDR3 reads CASTVGGGEAFS. The CDR3, as DNA: TGTGCCAGCACCGTAGGGGGAGGCGAAGCTTTCTCT.

This clonotype was seen at least ten times. The rearrangement links TRBV29-1 to TRBJ2-7; 13 bases agree with TRBD2. The CDR3 spans 17 residues. Germline V lookup: CDR1 SQVTM, CDR2 ANQGSEA. J lost 4 bases, V lost 7 bases, and 16 bases had no gene match. The CDR3 nucleotides are TGCAGCGCTAACGCCCCAACTAGCGGGAGGGCCACTTACGAGCAGTACTTC. The encoded protein is CSANAPTSGRATYEQYF.

The chain recombines TRBV29-1 with TRBJ1-1, with D possibly TRBD1 on 5 matching bases. The germline V and J ends were trimmed by 4 bases and 9 bases, with 18 bases remaining between them. Germline loops: CDR1 SQVTM, CDR2 ANQGSEA. The CDR3 is 13 amino acids. The CDR3 coding sequence is TGCAGCGTTGGTGAGGGGTCAAGGACTAAAGCTTTCTTT. It encodes CSVGEGSRTKAFF.